The 22 T cell receptor beta chains below all came from one sample that was sequenced in a study of blood T cell repertoires in COVID-19. Method: immunoSEQ multiplex PCR; TCRdb's copy keeps in-frame clones and lacks some. This table holds 200,000 to 250,000 clones, around nine tenths found once. Sequenced input: peripheral blood. The receptors come from an older woman with acute or convalescent COVID-19.

This chain joins TRBV11-2 and TRBJ1-1; 8 bases match TRBD1. CDR3 size: 14 residues. The V gene's germline CDR1 is SGHAT and CDR2 FQNNGV. The trim removed 4 bases at V and 5 bases at J, leaving 6 bases unmatched. CDR3 DNA sequence: TGTGCCAGCAGCTCCAGCAGGGGGCGGACTGAAGCTTTCTTT. Amino acid sequence: CASSSSRGRTEAFF.

The chain recombines TRBV30 with TRBJ1-2; the match to TRBD1 covers 8 bases. This CDR3 has 11 amino acids. CDR1 is GTSNPN and CDR2 is SVGIG in the germline V gene (reference sequence). V lost 4 bases, J lost 5 bases, and 0 bases stayed unmatched. The CDR3 region is CAWNRGYGYTF. In nucleotides, the CDR3 is TGTGCCTGGAACAGGGGGTATGGCTACACCTTC.

The J gene is TRBJ2-3, the V gene TRBV27, with 9 bases lining up with TRBD2. CDR3 length: 18 amino acids. The junction had 13 bases not matched to a gene; V was cut back by 0 bases and J by 6 bases. Germline CDR1 MNHEY, CDR2 SMNVEV (reference sequence). CDR3 residues: CASSLSRGSGRFGDTQYF. The DNA of the CDR3 is TGTGCCAGCAGTTTATCCCGTGGTAGCGGGAGATTTGGCGATACGCAGTATTTT.

The chain recombines TRBV19 with TRBJ1-4, with TRBD1 matching 8 bases. This CDR3 has 14 residues. Unmatched junction bases numbered 3, after V lost 6 bases and J lost 3 bases. Germline assignment: CDR1 LNHDA and CDR2 SQIVND (reference sequence). The CDR3 spells CASRGDRSNEKLFF. The CDR3, as DNA: TGTGCCAGTAGAGGGGACAGGTCTAATGAAAAACTGTTTTTT. The full variable domain, rest sourced from reference TRBV19 and TRBJ1-4, is DGGITQSPKYLFRKEGQNVTLSCEQNLNHDAMYWYRQDPGQGLRLIYYSQIVNDFQKGDIAEGYSVSREKKESFPLTVTSAQKNPTAFYLCASRGDRSNEKLFFGSGTQLSVL.

This clone was observed a handful of times. The chain carries TRBV7-8 and TRBJ1-5, with D perhaps matching TRBD1 (5 bases). This CDR3 comprises 17 residues. Trimming shortened V by 0 bases and J by 0 bases, and 12 bases separated the two germline ends. Germline-derived CDR1 and CDR2 are SGHVS and FQNEAQ. Here the CDR3 DNA reads TGTGCCAGCAGCTTAGCGGCGGGGGGAAATAGCAATCAGCCCCAGCATTTT. It encodes CASSLAAGGNSNQPQHF.

V and J are TRBV18 and TRBJ1-3; 7 bases line up with TRBD1. The CDR3 runs to 16 residues. Germline assignment: CDR1 KGHSH and CDR2 LQKENI. J gave up 0 bases and V 6 bases, and 8 bases lay outside the gene matches. As DNA, the CDR3 is TGTGCCAGCTCGCCCGACAGGGCGAGCTCTGGAAACACCATATATTTT. Its protein product is CASSPDRASSGNTIYF.

The chain carries TRBV6-6 and TRBJ1-5, with D perhaps TRBD1 (5 bases). Germline V gene lookup returns CDR1 MNHNY and CDR2 SVGAGI (reference sequence). Trimming took 4 bases from V and 6 from J, leaving 13 bases between them. The length of the CDR3 is 14 residues. Written as DNA, the CDR3 is TGTGCCAGCAGTTTCACTGGGGGGGGTCAGCCCCAGCATTTT. This codes for CASSFTGGGQPQHF.

The genes are TRBV28 and TRBJ2-7; the match to TRBD2 covers 14 bases. The CDR3 loop spans 16 amino acids. From germline, CDR1 is MDHEN and CDR2 SYDVKM. After removal of 6 bases from V and 4 bases from J, the junction contained 8 bases not matched to a gene. CDR3 loop: CASRLGTSGSWYEQYF. CDR3 DNA sequence: TGTGCCAGCAGATTAGGGACTAGCGGGAGCTGGTACGAGCAGTACTTC. The full variable domain, in which reference TRBV28 and TRBJ2-7 provide the parts outside the CDR3, is DVKVTQSSRYLVKRTGEKVFLECVQDMDHENMFWYRQDPGLGLRLIYFSYDVKMKEKGDIPEGYSVSREKKERFSLILESASTNQTSMYLCASRLGTSGSWYEQYFGPGTRLTVT.

CDR3 loop: CASSSPRNSLNQPQHF. CDR3 DNA sequence: TGTGCCAGCAGTTCCCCTCGGAATAGCCTTAATCAGCCCCAGCATTTT. The gene calls are TRBV28 and TRBJ1-5; D is uncertain. Germline CDR1 reads MDHEN; CDR2 reads SYDVKM. The CDR3 runs to 16 residues. Trimming left V 4 bases short and J 4 bases short, with 17 bases between.

The chain links TRBV4-2 to TRBJ1-1, with a weak D call TRBD1 (5 bases). The CDR3 totals 16 residues. CDR1 and CDR2 (germline): LGHNA, YNFKEQ. V gave up 1 base and J gave up 3 bases, with 15 bases separating them. CDR3 loop: CASSQVVFDSDTEAFF. The CDR3 DNA reads TGTGCCAGCAGCCAAGTTGTCTTCGACAGTGACACTGAAGCTTTCTTT.

The J gene is TRBJ2-6, the V gene TRBV24-1; TRBD2 is a possible D gene (6 bases). Germline assignment: CDR1 KGHDR and CDR2 SFDVKD. V shed 3 bases and J shed 2 bases, with 10 bases lying between them. This CDR3 has 16 residues. For the CDR3, the DNA is TGTGCCACCAGTGATGGAGGGGCGGCTGGGGCCAACGTCCTGACTTTC. Its translation: CATSDGGAAGANVLTF.

The chain recombines TRBV12-3 or TRBV12-4 with TRBJ1-1; no definite D call. V was cut by 6 bases and J by 5 bases, with 10 bases left in between. The CDR3 loop spans 12 amino acids. The CDR3, as DNA: TGTGCCAGCAGCCCGAGGTATACTGAAGCTTTCTTT. This encodes CASSPRYTEAFF.

The rearrangement links TRBV18 to TRBJ1-6, with D possibly matching TRBD1 (5 bases). The CDR3 contains 14 residues. The germline V gene has CDR1 KGHSH and CDR2 LQKENI. Trimming took 5 bases from V and 7 from J, leaving 12 bases between them. The CDR3 DNA reads as TGTGCCAGCTCAACCAGGGAGGCGAATTCACCCCTCCACTTT. The encoded protein is CASSTREANSPLHF.

The chain joins TRBV19 to TRBJ2-1; TRBD1 aligns across 9 bases. Germline assignment: CDR1 LNHDA and CDR2 SQIVND (reference sequence). The CDR3 is 16 amino acids. V was pared by 7 bases and J by 0 bases, with 7 bases of the junction left unmatched. This chain's CDR3 is CASIFLTGGSYNEQFF. CDR3 in DNA: TGTGCCAGTATCTTCTTGACAGGGGGCTCCTACAATGAGCAGTTCTTC.

Ten or more counts support this clone. This sequence joins TRBV5-5 and TRBJ2-7; D call uncertain. V gave up 0 bases and J gave up 0 bases, with 10 bases separating them. Germline CDR1 and CDR2: SGHKS and YYEKEE (reference sequence). The CDR3 runs to 15 residues. The CDR3 DNA reads as TGTGCCAGCAGCTTGGTTGGTACAGTCTCCTACGAGCAGTACTTC. Its translation: CASSLVGTVSYEQYF. Using reference TRBV5-5 and TRBJ2-7 for the parts outside the CDR3, the full variable domain is DAGVTQSPTHLIKTRGQQVTLRCSPISGHKSVSWYQQVLGQGPQFIFQYYEKEERGRGNFPDRFSARQFPNYSSELNVNALLLGDSALYLCASSLVGTVSYEQYFGPGTRLTVT.

CDR3 region: CASSQRTSDYNEQFF. The CDR3 DNA is TGTGCCAGCAGCCAAAGGACTAGCGACTACAATGAGCAGTTCTTC. V usage is TRBV4-2 and J usage is TRBJ2-1; 9 positions match TRBD2. The CDR3 length is 15 residues. Germline-derived CDR1 and CDR2 are LGHNA and YNFKEQ. Losses at the gene ends were 2 bases for V and 3 bases for J; bases not matched to a gene: 2.

The chain couples TRBV5-4 to TRBJ2-1; 9 bases fit TRBD2. Trimming removed 2 bases from V and 6 bases from J; junction bases left unmatched: 3. Germline V lookup: CDR1 SGHNT, CDR2 YYREEE (reference sequence). The CDR3 contains 14 residues. The CDR3: CASSLGTSSNEQFF. CDR3 nucleotide sequence: TGTGCCAGCAGCTTAGGGACTAGCAGCAATGAGCAGTTCTTC.

The genes are TRBV21-1 and TRBJ2-7; the DNA was not used to check the table's D call, TRBD2. TRBV21-1 is a pseudogene locus. The CDR3 contains 16 residues. The CDR3 DNA reads as TGTGCCAGCAGCAAAGTGAAGGGAGCCTCCTCCTACGAGCAGTACTTC. Protein: CASSKVKGASSYEQYF.

In DNA form, the CDR3 reads TGTGCCAGCAGTATAGACAGGGGTTGGGACTACGAGCAGTACTTC. As protein: CASSIDRGWDYEQYF. The chain recombines TRBV2 with TRBJ2-7, with 8 nucleotides matching TRBD1. CDR1 SNHLY and CDR2 FYNNEI come from the germline V gene. This CDR3 has 15 amino acids. The J segment lost 3 bases and the V segment lost 5 bases, leaving 9 bases of the junction unmatched.

The J gene is TRBJ1-4, the V gene TRBV5-4; 7 bases align to TRBD1. Per the germline V gene, CDR1 is SGHNT and CDR2 is YYREEE (reference sequence). J lost 7 bases, V lost 4 bases, and 7 bases had no gene match. The CDR3 totals 14 residues. DNA for the CDR3: TGTGCCAGCAGCCTCAGGGGGATAGGTGAAAAACTGTTTTTT. This codes for CASSLRGIGEKLFF.

The rearrangement joins TRBV15 to TRBJ1-5, with 9 nucleotides matching TRBD1. CDR1 LNHNV and CDR2 YYDKDF come from the germline V gene (reference sequence). Losses at the gene ends were 3 bases for V and 5 bases for J; bases not matched to a gene: 11. CDR3 length: 17 residues. CDR3 sequence reads: CATSRSKGTGNHQPQHF. In nucleotides, the CDR3 is TGTGCCACCAGCAGGTCTAAGGGGACAGGGAATCATCAGCCCCAGCATTTT.

The sample holds one count of this clone. The rearrangement uses TRBV7-2 and TRBJ1-2; no firm D call. The CDR3 consists of 16 residues. The V end lost 5 bases, the J end lost 0 bases, and 16 bases lay between the germline ends. The germline V gene has CDR1 SGHTA and CDR2 FQGNSA. The CDR3 region has the DNA TGTGCCAGCAGCACCAGAGGAGGCAGGACTAACTATGGCTACACCTTC. Its translation: CASSTRGGRTNYGYTF.